The sequence of this T cell receptor beta chain was determined in a study of radiation and T cells in renal cell carcinoma. Germline values: CDR1 SGDLS, CDR2 YYNGEE. CDR3 length: 14 amino acids. V dropped 4 bases and J dropped 1 base, with 11 bases sitting between them. This clone was seen a handful of times. The protocol was immunoSEQ multiplex PCR, while the TCRdb copy is restricted to in-frame clones and leaves out a portion. The repertoire holds 60,000 to 65,000 clones, around three quarters seen once, with 6.8% in the top ten. The time point denotes: blood 2 weeks post-SBRT. This sample's treatment: 15 Gy SBRT to primary tumor, nephrectomy 4 weeks later.

This sequence joins TRBV9 and TRBJ2-5; D possibly corresponds to TRBD2 (6 bases). Material: blood, obtained from a patient whose treatment included radiotherapy and nephrectomy. The clonotype comes from a man in his sixties with renal cell carcinoma. Here the CDR3 DNA reads TGTGCCAGCAGCCCCCGGGACTTCCAAGAGACCCAGTACTTC. Its translation is CASSPRDFQETQYF.